The rows below give T cell receptor beta chains drawn from one sample of a study of TIL therapy for anti-PD-1-resistant metastatic lung cancer. Clones were sequenced by immunoSEQ multiplex PCR, and TCRdb holds only the in-frame ones, with some missing. The profile covers roughly 60,000 clones, with around 87% appearing a single time and 2.6% taken by the ten largest. The sample in question was blood, obtained at baseline. The origin of the receptors is a person aged 25-85 years with non-small cell lung cancer. Each CDR3 is given with its conserved first and last residue. A D gene is named only where the DNA matches it firmly. Clone size is shown for a subset of rows, as once, few, many or a class of expanded clone.

size	V	J	D	CDR3	DNA
-	TRBV28	TRBJ1-1	TRBD1	CASSLSSGDRGAFF	TGTGCCAGCAGTTTATCTTCGGGGGACAGGGGGGCTTTCTTT
once	TRBV27	TRBJ1-5	TRBD1	CASSQRGQGTTRNQPQHF	TGTGCCAGCAGCCAGCGCGGACAGGGGACGACGCGCAATCAGCCCCAGCATTTT
-	TRBV5-4	TRBJ2-7	-	CASSGIQGTVSYEQYF	TGTGCCAGCAGCGGTATACAGGGGACTGTATCCTACGAGCAGTACTTC
once	TRBV15	TRBJ2-3	TRBD2	CATSRGGGSTSLQDTQYF	TGTGCCACCAGCAGAGGCGGTGGGTCGACTAGCTTACAAGATACGCAGTATTTT
-	TRBV7-3	TRBJ2-2	TRBD1	CASSSGQDTGELFF	TGTGCCAGCAGCTCGGGACAGGACACCGGGGAGCTGTTTTTT
-	TRBV7-9	TRBJ1-6	TRBD1	CASSWTGGDNSPLHF	TGTGCCAGCAGCTGGACAGGGGGCGATAATTCACCCCTCCACTTT
-	TRBV2	TRBJ1-5	-	CASTGGRDQPQHF	TGTGCCAGCACTGGGGGTCGGGATCAGCCCCAGCATTTT
-	TRBV3-1/TRBV3-2	TRBJ1-2	TRBD1	CASSQTQGAPAGYTF	TGTGCCAGCAGCCAAACGCAGGGGGCACCCGCTGGCTACACCTTC
-	TRBV2	TRBJ2-7	TRBD2	CASMRLAGGSSYEQYF	TGTGCCAGCATGCGACTAGCGGGAGGGAGCTCCTACGAGCAGTACTTC
-	TRBV4-1	TRBJ1-1	-	CASSQAFEGLNTEAFF	TGCGCCAGCAGCCAAGCGTTCGAGGGGCTGAACACTGAAGCTTTCTTT
-	TRBV20-1	TRBJ2-3	TRBD1	CSASLDRTQYF	TGCAGTGCTTCCCTGGACAGGACGCAGTATTTT
-	TRBV21-1	TRBJ2-2	-	CASSNDRDRATGELFF	TGTGCCAGCAGCAATGACCGGGACAGGGCCACCGGGGAGCTGTTTTTT
-	TRBV2	TRBJ2-7	-	CASKAGGGSYEQYF	TGTGCCAGCAAGGCCGGCGGTGGCTCCTACGAGCAGTACTTC